This T cell receptor (beta chain) was identified in a study of blood T cell repertoires in COVID-19. Overall study: The study drew acute and convalescent COVID-19 samples from the United States, Italy and Spain. T cells, B-cell-depleted T cells, or PBMCs supplied cDNA or gDNA.

Source study methods: Amplifying reference gene primers gave estimates of nucleated cell counts. Repertoires were generated with immunoSEQ multiplex PCR, while TCRdb's copy carries only in-frame clones and drops some. V and J calls and clone size come straight from that table; D and trimming were deduced from the DNA. Here the sample spans approximately 170,000 clones, about 88% being singletons. The CDR3 extends over 15 amino acids. Germline V gives CDR1 MDHEN, CDR2 SYDVKM. V lost 3 bases and J lost 1; bases outside the gene matches: 5. This clone was seen once. The sequence was obtained from a man aged 18 to 35 who had recovered from COVID-19. Sequenced input: peripheral blood. This chain uses TRBV28 with TRBJ1-2; 7 bases are a match to TRBD1. As DNA, the CDR3 is TGTGCCAGCAGTTTCAGGGGGGTCAGTAACTATGGCTACACCTTC. Protein: CASSFRGVSNYGYTF.